This TCR beta chain was recorded in a study of T cell repertoires in cytomegalovirus infection. The ends lost 6 bases at V and 0 bases at J; junction bases unmatched: 1. CDR1 and CDR2 (germline): ENHRY, SYGVKD. The CDR3 runs to 14 residues. TCRdb re-called the reads with MiXCR, one entry per CDR3 protein. In the table there are about 450,000 distinct CDR3 sequences, approximately 32% of which are singletons. Material: PBMCs. The chain uses TRBV10-3 and TRBJ2-3, with 9 positions matching TRBD2. This TCR came from a human donor in good health (CMV status not recorded). Some clones in this sample may be carry-over from other donors' samples. In DNA, the CDR3 is TGTGCCATCAGCCTAGCGGGGAGCACAGATACGCAGTATTTT. Protein product: CAISLAGSTDTQYF.